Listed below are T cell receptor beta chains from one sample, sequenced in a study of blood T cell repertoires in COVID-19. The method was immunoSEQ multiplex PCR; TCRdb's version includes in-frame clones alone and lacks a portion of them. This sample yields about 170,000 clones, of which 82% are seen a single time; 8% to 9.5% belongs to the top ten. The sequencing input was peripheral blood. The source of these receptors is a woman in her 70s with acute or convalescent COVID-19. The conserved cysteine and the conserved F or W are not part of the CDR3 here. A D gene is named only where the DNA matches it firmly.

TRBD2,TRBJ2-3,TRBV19,ASVGLAGDTSTDTQY
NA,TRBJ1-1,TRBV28,ATTGPGNTEAF
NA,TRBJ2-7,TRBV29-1,SVTPVGGGGYEQY
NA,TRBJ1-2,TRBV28,ASRPGDYGYT
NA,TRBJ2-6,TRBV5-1,ASSSLVAGSGANVLT
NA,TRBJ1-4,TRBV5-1,ASSLGAGQLTNEKLF
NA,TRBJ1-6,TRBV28,ASSVGLTNSPLH
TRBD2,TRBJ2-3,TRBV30,AWSASKRGDTQY
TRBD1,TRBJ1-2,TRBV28,ASSPPGQGHGYT
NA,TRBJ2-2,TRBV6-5,ASTAGLSSGELF
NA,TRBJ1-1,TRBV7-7,ASSLEGRGLNTEAF
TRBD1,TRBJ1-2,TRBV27,ASSRDRGRGYT
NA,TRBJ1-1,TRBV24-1,ATSENDRGEAF
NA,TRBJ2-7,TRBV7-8,ASSFDNEQY